The clone carrying this T cell receptor beta chain was seen at least ten times. The data belong to a study of T-cell reconstitution after alpha-beta-depleted transplantation in children. This sample's TCRbeta library carried unique molecular identifier barcodes. TCRdb used MiXCR to reprocess the PCR reads, holding one entry per CDR3 protein. The repertoire holds just over 350,000 distinct CDR3 sequences, with approximately 12% as singletons. Germline loops: CDR1 MNHEY, CDR2 SMNVEV (reference sequence). V dropped 5 bases and J dropped 6; count of bases not matched to a gene: 9. This CDR3 is built from 14 residues.

The chain employs TRBV27 and TRBJ1-1; TRBD1 agrees at 7 bases. The material sequenced was PBMCs, taken from the stem cell graft. This receptor was identified in a human donor who donated a stem cell graft to a child with Fanconi anemia. The CDR3 nucleotides read TGTGCCAGCAGTCCATCATACAGGGGCGCTGAAGCTTTCTTT. Translation: CASSPSYRGAEAFF.